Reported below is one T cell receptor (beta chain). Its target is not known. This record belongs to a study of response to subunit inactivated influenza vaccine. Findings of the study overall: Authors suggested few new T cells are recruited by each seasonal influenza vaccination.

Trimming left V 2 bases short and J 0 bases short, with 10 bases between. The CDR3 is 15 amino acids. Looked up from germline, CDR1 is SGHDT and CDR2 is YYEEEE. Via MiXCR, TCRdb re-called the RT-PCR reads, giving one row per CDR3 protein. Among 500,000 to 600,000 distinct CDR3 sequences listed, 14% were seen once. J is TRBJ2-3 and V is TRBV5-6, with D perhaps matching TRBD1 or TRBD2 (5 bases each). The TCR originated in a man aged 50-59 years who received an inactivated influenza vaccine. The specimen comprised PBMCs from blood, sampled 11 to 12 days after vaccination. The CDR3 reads CASSFEGYSTDTQYF. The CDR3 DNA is TGTGCCAGCAGCTTTGAGGGGTACAGCACAGATACGCAGTATTTT.